This T cell receptor (beta chain) was captured in a study of shared clonotypes between healthy human individuals. General observations from the study: Lower generation probabilities were found for non-shared clonotypes than for those shared by all four donors.

V dropped 7 bases and J dropped 8 bases, with 12 bases sitting between them. The CDR3 covers 12 residues. The germline V gene encodes CDR1 WNHNN and CDR2 SYGVQD (reference sequence). At a deep level, the assay was run. Every immunoSEQ plate was one replicate of a subset's evenly spread DNA. Repertoires were generated with immunoSEQ multiplex PCR, while TCRdb's copy carries only in-frame clones and drops some. The top ten hold less than 0.06% of the sample, which has more than 400,000 clones, 96% seen once. This clone was detected a few times. Its specificity is not known. The J gene is TRBJ2-4, the V gene TRBV10-1; D is uncertain. Sequencing was carried out using naive CD4+ T cells sorted from blood. Subset defined: CD45RA+ positively selected. The source is a woman aged 25 to 39 in good health. CDR3 protein: CASIALWYIQYF. As DNA, the CDR3 is TGCGCCAGCATTGCTCTATGGTACATTCAGTACTTC.